The text below deals with one TCR beta chain. These data originate in a study of blood T cell repertoires in COVID-19. Looking at the study overall: Specimens from acute and convalescent COVID-19 originated in the United States, Italy and Spain. T cells, B-cell-depleted T cells, or PBMCs supplied cDNA or gDNA.

Original data processing: Counts of nucleated cells, estimated from reference gene primer amplification, were obtained. TCRdb's copy holds only in-frame clones and misses some; the assay was immunoSEQ multiplex PCR. The DNA was the basis for D and trimming; V, J and clone size are from that table. Among 210,000 or so clones listed, 70% to 90% were seen once. The CDR3 loop spans 16 amino acids. Germline V CDR1 and CDR2: LGHDT, YNNKEL (reference sequence). Trimming at V came to 2 bases and at J to 3 bases, leaving 1 base not matched to a gene. Sequenced input: peripheral blood. The sequence came from a man in his late teens or twenties with active or convalescent COVID-19. The chain joins TRBV3-1 (or the pseudogene TRBV3-2) to TRBJ2-6; 10 nucleotides agree with TRBD1. As DNA, the CDR3 is TGTGCCAGCAGCCAATGGGACAGGGGTGGGGCCAACGTCCTGACTTTC. As protein: CASSQWDRGGANVLTF.